These 28 T cell receptor beta chains came from one sample sequenced in a study of blood T cell repertoires in COVID-19. Here immunoSEQ multiplex PCR was the method, and the copy in TCRdb shows in-frame clones only, minus some. The sample contains about 350,000 clones, 70% to 90% of which appear only once. The sample comprised peripheral blood. These receptor sequences come from a woman in her sixties or seventies with COVID-19, enrolled during active disease.

The J gene is TRBJ2-7, the V gene TRBV7-2; TRBD2 is a possible D gene (5 bases). The germline V and J ends were trimmed by 6 bases and 2 bases, with 20 bases remaining between them. The CDR3 is made up of 16 amino acids. Germline V gene sequence: CDR1 SGHTA, CDR2 FQGNSA. The CDR3 loop is CASRRKLVVITYEQYF. The CDR3 region has the DNA TGTGCCAGCAGGCGGAAACTAGTCGTTATAACCTACGAGCAGTACTTC.

The rearrangement joins TRBV15 to TRBJ1-5; the D gene is possibly TRBD1 (5 bases). V shed 3 bases and J shed 2 bases, with 14 bases lying between them. The V gene's germline CDR1 is LNHNV and CDR2 YYDKDF (reference sequence). The CDR3 is made up of 16 amino acids. The CDR3 here is CATSSPDSYGNQPQHF. CDR3 nucleotides: TGTGCCACCAGCAGTCCCGACAGTTATGGCAATCAGCCCCAGCATTTT. The full variable domain, rest sourced from reference TRBV15 and TRBJ1-5, is DAMVIQNPRYQVTQFGKPVTLSCSQTLNHNVMYWYQQKSSQAPKLLFHYYDKDFNNEADTPDNFQSRRPNTSFCFLDIRSPGLGDTAMYLCATSSPDSYGNQPQHFGDGTRLSIL.

V usage is TRBV10-3 and J usage is TRBJ2-3; no reliable D call. Per germline, CDR1 ENHRY and CDR2 SYGVKD. With 0 bases removed from V and 6 bases from J, the gap between germline ends came to 16 bases. This CDR3 is built from 16 residues. CDR3 in amino acids: CAISESSDTFWDTQYF. Here the CDR3 DNA reads TGTGCCATCAGTGAGTCGAGTGATACCTTCTGGGATACGCAGTATTTT.

This clone was observed a handful of times. The chain employs TRBV7-9 and TRBJ1-4; TRBD1 matches at 7 bases. V trimming: 4 bases; J trimming: 7 bases; junction bases outside the gene matches: 15. CDR1 is SEHNR, CDR2 FQNEAQ, per germline (reference sequence). The CDR3 is 17 residues long. CDR3 loop: CASSSSGGQGSSEKLFF. DNA for the CDR3: TGTGCCAGCAGCTCCTCAGGGGGGCAGGGATCTAGTGAAAAACTGTTTTTT.

This chain uses TRBV30 with TRBJ2-3; D is possibly TRBD1 (6 bases). V was trimmed by 4 bases and J by 3 bases, leaving 11 bases between them. The CDR3 is 13 residues long. The V gene's germline CDR1 is GTSNPN and CDR2 SVGIG (reference sequence). CDR3 sequence (DNA): TGTGCCTGGACAGGGGAGTCGACAGATACGCAGTATTTT. This codes for CAWTGESTDTQYF.

This chain links TRBV9 with TRBJ1-1, with a tentative D call TRBD1 (5 bases). The CDR3 is made up of 13 amino acids. The ends were cut back, 0 bases at V and 11 bases at J, with 14 bases in the middle. Germline CDR1 reads SGDLS; CDR2 reads YYNGEE. The CDR3 coding sequence is TGTGCCAGCAGCGTAGTCAGGGCAGCGGGGGCTTTCTTT. Translating gives CASSVVRAAGAFF.

A few counts support this clone. The rearrangement joins TRBV7-2 to TRBJ1-5; D is possibly TRBD1 (6 bases). This CDR3 is built from 15 residues. Trimming left V 5 bases short and J 4 bases short, with 15 bases between. Germline V gives CDR1 SGHTA, CDR2 FQGNSA. The CDR3, as DNA: TGTGCCAGCAGCCGGAGGCCAGGGGAAAATCAGCCCCAGCATTTT. This gives the protein CASSRRPGENQPQHF.

The V and J genes are TRBV10-3 and TRBJ2-7; 7 bases match TRBD2. CDR3 size: 13 residues. The germline CDR1 and CDR2 sequences are ENHRY and SYGVKD. The J segment lost 0 bases and the V segment lost 7 bases, leaving 3 bases of the junction unmatched. The CDR3 here is CAITSGYSYEQYF. The CDR3 region has the DNA TGTGCCATCACTAGCGGCTACTCCTACGAGCAGTACTTC.

This clone was observed a few times. The V call is TRBV19, the J call TRBJ1-2; D is uncertain. V lost 8 bases to trimming and J lost 2 bases, with 18 bases between them. The CDR3 covers 15 residues. CDR1 LNHDA and CDR2 SQIVND come from the germline V gene (reference sequence). Written as DNA, the CDR3 is TGTGCCAGTTTAAGTTCGGCGGGGAAGAACTATGGCTACACCTTC. The encoded protein is CASLSSAGKNYGYTF. The complete variable domain, with remaining parts taken from reference TRBV19 and TRBJ1-2, reads DGGITQSPKYLFRKEGQNVTLSCEQNLNHDAMYWYRQDPGQGLRLIYYSQIVNDFQKGDIAEGYSVSREKKESFPLTVTSAQKNPTAFYLCASLSSAGKNYGYTFGSGTRLTVV.

The chain recombines TRBV6-7 with TRBJ1-2; the D gene is possibly TRBD1 (5 bases). TRBV6-7 carries the ORF label, with uncertain function. The length of the CDR3 is 13 residues. Trimming pared 8 bases from V and 4 bases from J, leaving 14 bases between. The CDR3 DNA is TGTGCCAGCTTGGGTGACAGAGCCTATGGCTACACCTTC. It yields the protein CASLGDRAYGYTF.

This rearrangement joins TRBV7-7 to TRBJ2-2, with TRBD2 as a possible D gene (6 bases). The CDR3 is 17 residues long. With 2 bases removed from V and 2 bases from J, the gap between germline ends came to 15 bases. Per the germline V gene, CDR1 is SSHAT and CDR2 is FNYEAQ (reference sequence). CDR3 in amino acids: CASSLYGGSGNTGELFF. The CDR3 nucleotides are TGTGCCAGCAGCTTATACGGAGGTAGCGGTAACACCGGGGAGCTGTTTTTT.

Points on this clone: One end of the junction varies from germline; a read error may be responsible. This sequence joins TRBV11-3 and TRBJ2-1, with TRBD2 matching 7 bases. The length of the CDR3 is 13 residues. Germline-derived CDR1 and CDR2 are SGHNT and YENEEA. This CDR3 reads CASSPAEGLSSLF. As DNA, the CDR3 is TGTGCCAGCAGCCCCGCCGAGGGACTATCATCTCTCTTC.

This clone was counted between two and nine times. Its ends do not fully match the called genes, so a read error is possible. The rearrangement joins TRBV2 to TRBJ1-3; D is undetermined. The CDR3 runs to 14 residues. Germline-derived CDR1 and CDR2 are SNHLY and FYNNEI. CDR3 DNA sequence: TGTGCCAGCAGAGAAGGTGGAGTCGGAAACACCATATATTTT. Translated, it gives CASREGGVGNTIYF. Drawing the rest from reference TRBV2 and TRBJ1-3, the complete variable domain is EPEVTQTPSHQVTQMGQEVILRCVPISNHLYFYWYRQILGQKVEFLVSFYNNEISEKSEIFDDQFSVERPDGSNFTLKIRSTKLEDSAMYFCASREGGVGNTIYFGEGSWLTVV.

CDR3: CASSLTQSNQPQHF. CDR3 nucleotides: TGTGCCAGCAGTTTAACACAGAGCAATCAGCCCCAGCATTTT. This chain joins TRBV28 and TRBJ1-5; D not certain. This CDR3 contains 14 residues. V gave up 2 bases and J gave up 1 base, with 6 bases separating them. The germline CDR1 and CDR2 sequences are MDHEN and SYDVKM.

The chain carries TRBV19 and TRBJ1-5; 7 bases match TRBD1. The germline gives CDR1 LNHDA, CDR2 SQIVND (reference sequence). The CDR3 covers 15 residues. Trimming removed 3 bases from V and 0 bases from J; junction bases left unmatched: 2. DNA for the CDR3: TGTGCCAGTAGTATGGGACAGTATAGCAATCAGCCCCAGCATTTT. Translation: CASSMGQYSNQPQHF.

This clone was seen only once. The chain has TRBV5-5 and TRBJ1-1, with 10 bases identical to TRBD1. The CDR3 extends over 16 amino acids. Germline V gene sequence: CDR1 SGHKS, CDR2 YYEKEE (reference sequence). V shed 5 bases, J shed 0 bases, and the junction held 7 bases outside the gene matches. CDR3 loop: CASRPGQGVLNTEAFF. The CDR3 bases are TGTGCCAGCAGACCCGGACAGGGGGTCTTGAACACTGAAGCTTTCTTT.

As for this clone: This CDR3 is also generated by other DNA sequences in the sample. The V gene is TRBV7-9, the J gene TRBJ2-1; 9 bases are a match to TRBD2. CDR1 and CDR2 (germline): SEHNR, FQNEAQ (reference sequence). V trimming: 0 bases; J trimming: 2 bases; junction bases outside the gene matches: 2. There are 16 residues in the CDR3. CDR3 in amino acids: CASSLALAGTYNEQFF. The CDR3 bases are TGTGCCAGCAGCTTAGCACTAGCGGGCACCTACAATGAGCAGTTCTTC.

This clone has only one observation. The V call is TRBV5-6, the J call TRBJ1-2; D unclear. Germline lookup yields CDR1 SGHDT and CDR2 YYEEEE. This CDR3 region has 11 residues. V dropped 3 bases and J dropped 4 bases, with 4 bases sitting between them. CDR3 residues: CASSYSYGYTF. The CDR3 DNA reads TGTGCCAGCAGCTATAGCTATGGCTACACCTTC.

The chain's CDR3 is CASKGDYLEVRPGQGEQYF. As DNA, the CDR3 is TGTGCCAGTAAAGGCGACTACCTTGAGGTTCGACCGGGACAAGGCGAGCAGTACTTC. This chain connects TRBV19 to TRBJ2-7; tentatively, D is TRBD1 (6 bases). The CDR3 length is 19 residues. V was trimmed by 7 bases and J by 6 bases, leaving 34 bases between them. Germline-derived CDR1 and CDR2 are LNHDA and SQIVND (reference sequence).

This chain links TRBV27 with TRBJ2-7; tentatively, D is TRBD2 (5 bases). V lost 3 bases, J lost 1 base, and 10 bases lay in between. This CDR3 has 14 amino acids. From germline, CDR1 is MNHEY and CDR2 SMNVEV (reference sequence). CDR3 in amino acids: CASSLVGLSYEQYF. The CDR3 nucleotides read TGTGCCAGCAGTTTGGTCGGACTGTCCTACGAGCAGTACTTC.

This chain links TRBV10-2 with TRBJ2-7; D may be TRBD1 (6 bases). The CDR3 has 15 residues. Trimming removed 4 bases from V and 0 bases from J, with 13 bases in between. From germline, CDR1 is WSHSY and CDR2 SAAADI. CDR3 in amino acids: CASSVRQGHSYEQYF. CDR3 coding DNA: TGCGCCAGCAGTGTCCGGCAGGGGCACTCCTACGAGCAGTACTTC.

The chain is built from TRBV2 and TRBJ2-1; 8 nucleotides line up with TRBD1. V lost 6 bases to trimming and J lost 7 bases; unmatched junction nucleotides: 14. The germline gives CDR1 SNHLY, CDR2 FYNNEI. The CDR3 length is 16 residues. The CDR3 region has the DNA TGTGCCAGCAGACAAGCTTTCCTGGACAGGGAGAATGAGCAGTTCTTC. Residues: CASRQAFLDRENEQFF.

The CDR3 sequence: CASSEGAQPQHF. The CDR3 DNA sequence: TGTGCCAGCAGTGAAGGAGCGCAGCCCCAGCATTTT. The chain links TRBV6-1 to TRBJ1-5, with no clear D. The CDR3 has 12 residues. Per germline, CDR1 MNHNS and CDR2 SASEGT. V shed 1 base and J shed 7 bases, with 5 bases lying between them.

The V and J genes are TRBV5-4 and TRBJ1-3; 7 bases align to TRBD1. The germline gives CDR1 SGHNT, CDR2 YYREEE (reference sequence). Trimming at V came to 3 bases and at J to 2 bases, leaving 8 bases not matched to a gene. CDR3 length: 16 amino acids. DNA of the CDR3: TGTGCCAGCAGCTCCGGGACAGCTTTCACTGGAAACACCATATATTTT. It is translated as CASSSGTAFTGNTIYF.

V gene TRBV10-3 combines with J gene TRBJ2-5, with D uncertain. CDR3 size: 14 residues. Germline V gene sequence: CDR1 ENHRY, CDR2 SYGVKD. The V and J ends lost 0 bases and 5 bases respectively, with 10 bases between them. The CDR3 DNA reads as TGTGCCATCAGTGAGTCGGCATCAAAGGAGACCCAGTACTTC. It encodes CAISESASKETQYF.

This clone was seen once. The rearrangement uses TRBV5-1 and TRBJ1-4; a possible D gene is TRBD1 (6 bases). The CDR3 length is 16 residues. Germline V gene sequence: CDR1 SGHRS, CDR2 YFSETQ. V was cut by 4 bases and J by 8 bases, with 21 bases left in between. CDR3 in amino acids: CASSLGGQPSREKLFF. CDR3 sequence (DNA): TGCGCCAGCAGCCTCGGTGGACAGCCCTCGAGGGAAAAACTGTTTTTT.

The rearrangement joins TRBV7-8 to TRBJ2-3; D gene uncertain. The V end was cut by 3 bases, the J end by 6 bases, with 7 bases between. The CDR3 spans 12 residues. Germline CDR1 reads SGHVS; CDR2 reads FQNEAQ. CDR3: CASSFTADTQYF. The CDR3 DNA reads TGTGCCAGCAGCTTTACTGCCGATACGCAGTATTTT.

The chain is built from TRBV2 and TRBJ1-5; D gene uncertain. The V end lost 6 bases, the J end lost 9 bases, and 12 bases lay between the germline ends. This CDR3 contains 12 residues. Germline assignment: CDR1 SNHLY and CDR2 FYNNEI. CDR3 amino acids: CASSRSPPPQHF. The CDR3 nucleotides read TGTGCCAGCAGCAGATCCCCCCCGCCCCAGCATTTT.